This T cell receptor (beta chain) stems from a study of beta chain features in type 1 diabetes. Points from the study as a whole: PCR, the amplification step, might favor shorter templates, equally in patients and controls. Within each of all four CD4+ subsets, Type 1 diabetes patients had TCRB CDR3s that were moderately but significantly shorter. Possibly, sequencing cDNA over-represented cells that had high TCR expression levels.

The table lists this clone with a few counts. Antigen: not known. As every portion of the isolated RNA was reverse transcribed, the sequencing read expressed TCRB transcripts. Measured with immunoSEQ multiplex PCR; TCRdb has only the in-frame clones, and not every one. The data hold a few hundred thousand clones, with around 12% observed a single time. Trimming removed 2 bases from V and 8 bases from J, with 13 bases in between. Germline V gene lookup returns CDR1 GTSNPN and CDR2 SVGIG (reference sequence). There are 13 residues in the CDR3. The sample consisted of naive CD4+ T cells from blood. J is TRBJ1-3 and V is TRBV30; D might be TRBD1 (5 bases). This clonotype was obtained from a woman younger than 30 with type 1 diabetes. In nucleotides, the CDR3 is TGTGCCTGGAGTTTCTCCCGACAGTACACCATATATTTT. It is translated as CAWSFSRQYTIYF.